A single sample is the source of the 4 T cell receptor beta chains below, sequenced in a study of cytomegalovirus exposure and HLA in healthy donors. The primer mix had 60 Vbeta and 13 Jbeta primers. Clones were read by immunoSEQ multiplex PCR, and TCRdb kept only the in-frame ones, dropping some. Of some 110,000 clones detected, around 73% appear once; the ten largest clones hold under 5.5%. Sequencing was carried out using PBMCs. The receptors were gathered from a man aged 55 to 70 in good health and CMV-seropositive.

This clone was seen only once. This chain joins TRBV7-9 and TRBJ2-1; 8 bases agree with TRBD1. Germline-derived CDR1 and CDR2 are SEHNR and FQNEAQ (reference sequence). CDR3 size: 18 residues. V was clipped by 0 bases and J by 3 bases; unmatched bases: 10. The CDR3 nucleotides are TGTGCCAGCAGCTTAGCACAGGGGGTTGCTCATTACTACAATGAGCAGTTCTTC. Translated, it gives CASSLAQGVAHYYNEQFF.

This chain links TRBV11-2 with TRBJ2-3, with D uncertain. Germline CDR1 SGHAT, CDR2 FQNNGV. The CDR3 is made up of 13 amino acids. V lost 1 base and J lost 5, with 7 bases in between. DNA for the CDR3: TGTGCCAGCAGCTTAGCCCTAGAAGATACGCAGTATTTT. It is translated as CASSLALEDTQYF.

The chain has TRBV2 and TRBJ1-2; no firm D call. The CDR3 is 13 amino acids. CDR1 and CDR2 (germline): SNHLY, FYNNEI. V was clipped by 7 bases and J by 4 bases, with 13 bases between them. This chain's CDR3 is CASNRGLGYGYTF. CDR3 bases: TGTGCCAGCAATCGAGGCCTAGGCTATGGCTACACCTTC.

The genes are TRBV5-5 and TRBJ1-1; D uncertain. The length of the CDR3 is 13 residues. Germline CDR1 SGHKS, CDR2 YYEKEE (reference sequence). V shed 2 bases and J shed 5 bases, with 10 bases lying between them. CDR3 DNA sequence: TGTGCCAGCAGCTTCTCCCAGGTTACTGAAGCTTTCTTT. Translating gives CASSFSQVTEAFF.